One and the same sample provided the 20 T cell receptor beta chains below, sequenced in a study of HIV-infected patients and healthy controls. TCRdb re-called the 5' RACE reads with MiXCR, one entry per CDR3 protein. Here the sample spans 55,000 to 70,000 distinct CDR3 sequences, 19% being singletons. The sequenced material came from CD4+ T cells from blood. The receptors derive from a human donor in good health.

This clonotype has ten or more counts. The CDR3 DNA sequence: TGTGCCAGCACCGCTACCAGGGGCCTAGCTAGCACAGATACGCAGTATTTT. Translating gives CASTATRGLASTDTQYF. The chain carries TRBV6-2 or TRBV6-3 and TRBJ2-3; D is possibly TRBD1 (6 bases). V lost 7 bases and J 0 bases, leaving 20 bases between the germline ends. The CDR3 has 17 residues. Per germline, CDR1 MNHEY and CDR2 SVGEGT.

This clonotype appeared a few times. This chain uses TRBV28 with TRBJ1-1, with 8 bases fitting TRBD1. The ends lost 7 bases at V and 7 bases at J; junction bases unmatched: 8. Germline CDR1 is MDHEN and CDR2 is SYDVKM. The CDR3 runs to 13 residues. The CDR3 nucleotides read TGTGCCAGCAATACAGGGGGTTGGGATGAAGCTTTCTTT. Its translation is CASNTGGWDEAFF.

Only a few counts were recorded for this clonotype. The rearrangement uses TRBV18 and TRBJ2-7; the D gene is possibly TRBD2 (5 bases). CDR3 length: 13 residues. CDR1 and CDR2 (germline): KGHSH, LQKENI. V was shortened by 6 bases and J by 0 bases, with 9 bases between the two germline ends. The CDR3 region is CASSTTTSYEQYF. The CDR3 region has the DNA TGTGCCAGCTCGACTACTACCTCCTACGAGCAGTACTTC.

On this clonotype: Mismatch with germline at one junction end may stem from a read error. The CDR3 region has the DNA TGTGCTAGCAGCAGGGGACAGACCACCGGGGAGCTGTTTTTT. It codes for CASSRGQTTGELFF. This sequence joins TRBV7-7 and TRBJ2-2; 7 nucleotides agree with TRBD1. CDR1 and CDR2 from the germline V gene are SSHAT and FNYEAQ (reference sequence). This CDR3 has 14 amino acids.

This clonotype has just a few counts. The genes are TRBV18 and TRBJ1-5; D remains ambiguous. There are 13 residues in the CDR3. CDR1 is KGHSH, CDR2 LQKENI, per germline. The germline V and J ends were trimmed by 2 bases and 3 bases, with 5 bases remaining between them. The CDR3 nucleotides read TGTGCCAGCTCACCAGGGGACAATCAGCCCCAGCATTTT. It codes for CASSPGDNQPQHF.

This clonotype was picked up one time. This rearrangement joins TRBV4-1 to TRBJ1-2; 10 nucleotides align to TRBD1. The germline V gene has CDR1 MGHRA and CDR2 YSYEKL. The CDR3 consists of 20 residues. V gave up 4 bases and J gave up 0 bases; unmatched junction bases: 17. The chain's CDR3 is CASSPQVLGTGALSNYGYTF. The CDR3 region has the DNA TGCGCCAGCAGCCCACAAGTTCTTGGGACAGGGGCCCTTTCTAACTATGGCTACACCTTC.

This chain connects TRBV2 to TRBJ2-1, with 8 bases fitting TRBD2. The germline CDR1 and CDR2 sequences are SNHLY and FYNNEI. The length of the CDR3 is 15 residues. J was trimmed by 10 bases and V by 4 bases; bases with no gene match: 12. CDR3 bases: TGTGCCAGCAGTGCCGGAAGCGGGAGAGGCCTCGAGCAGTTCTTC. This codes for CASSAGSGRGLEQFF.

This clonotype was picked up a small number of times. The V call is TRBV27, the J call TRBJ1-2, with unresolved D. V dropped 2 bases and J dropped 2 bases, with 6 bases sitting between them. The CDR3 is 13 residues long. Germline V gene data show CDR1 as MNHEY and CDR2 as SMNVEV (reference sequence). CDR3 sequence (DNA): TGTGCCAGCAGTTTAACAGAGAACTATGGCTACACCTTC. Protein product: CASSLTENYGYTF.

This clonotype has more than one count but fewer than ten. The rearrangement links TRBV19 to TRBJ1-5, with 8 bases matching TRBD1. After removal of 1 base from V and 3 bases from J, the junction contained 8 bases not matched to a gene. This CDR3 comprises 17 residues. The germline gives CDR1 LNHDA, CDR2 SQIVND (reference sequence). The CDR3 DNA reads TGTGCCAGTAGTATAGGTCGACAGGGGATGAACAATCAGCCCCAGCATTTT. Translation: CASSIGRQGMNNQPQHF.

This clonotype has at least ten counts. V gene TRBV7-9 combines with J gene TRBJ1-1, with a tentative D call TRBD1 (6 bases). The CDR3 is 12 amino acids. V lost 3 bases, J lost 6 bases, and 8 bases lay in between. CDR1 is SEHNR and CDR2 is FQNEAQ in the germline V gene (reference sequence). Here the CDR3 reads CASSFDRSEAFF. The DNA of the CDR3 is TGTGCCAGCAGCTTTGACAGGTCTGAAGCTTTCTTT.

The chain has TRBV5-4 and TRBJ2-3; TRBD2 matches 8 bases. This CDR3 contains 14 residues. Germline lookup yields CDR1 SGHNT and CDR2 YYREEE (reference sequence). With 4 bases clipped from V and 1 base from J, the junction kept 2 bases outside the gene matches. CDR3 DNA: TGTGCCAGCAGCGAGGGACTAGGCACAGATACGCAGTATTTT. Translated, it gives CASSEGLGTDTQYF.

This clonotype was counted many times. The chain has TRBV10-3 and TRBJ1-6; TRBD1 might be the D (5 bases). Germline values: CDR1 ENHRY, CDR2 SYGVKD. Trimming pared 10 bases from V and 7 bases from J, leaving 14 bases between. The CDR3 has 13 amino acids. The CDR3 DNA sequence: TGTGCCACCCTTCGGGGGGAGAATTCACCCCTCCACTTT. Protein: CATLRGENSPLHF.

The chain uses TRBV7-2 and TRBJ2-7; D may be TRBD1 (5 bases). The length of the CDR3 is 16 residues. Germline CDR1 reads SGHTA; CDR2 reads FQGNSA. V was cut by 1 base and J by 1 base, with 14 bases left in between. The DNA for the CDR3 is TGTGCCAGCAGCTTAGTTTGGGGCCACTCTTCCTACGAGCAGTACTTC. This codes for CASSLVWGHSSYEQYF.

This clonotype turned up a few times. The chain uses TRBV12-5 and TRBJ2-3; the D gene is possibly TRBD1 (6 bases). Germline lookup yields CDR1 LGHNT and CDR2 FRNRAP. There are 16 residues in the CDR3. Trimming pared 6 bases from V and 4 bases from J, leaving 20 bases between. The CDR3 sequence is CASGKGRTAEPDTQYF. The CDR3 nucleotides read TGTGCTAGTGGGAAAGGACGGACAGCGGAGCCAGATACGCAGTATTTT.

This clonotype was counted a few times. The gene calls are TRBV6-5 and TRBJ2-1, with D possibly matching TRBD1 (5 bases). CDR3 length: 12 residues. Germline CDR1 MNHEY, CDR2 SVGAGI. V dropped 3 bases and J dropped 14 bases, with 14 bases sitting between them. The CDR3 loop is CASSYRSGIKFF. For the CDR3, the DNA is TGTGCCAGCAGTTATAGGTCAGGGATTAAGTTCTTC.

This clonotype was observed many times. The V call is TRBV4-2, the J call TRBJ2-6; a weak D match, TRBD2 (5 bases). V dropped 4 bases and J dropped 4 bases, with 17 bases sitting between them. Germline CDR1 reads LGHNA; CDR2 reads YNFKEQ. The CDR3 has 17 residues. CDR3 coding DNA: TGTGCCAGCAGCCCCCGGGGATACAGCGAAGGGGCCAACGTCCTGACTTTC. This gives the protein CASSPRGYSEGANVLTF.

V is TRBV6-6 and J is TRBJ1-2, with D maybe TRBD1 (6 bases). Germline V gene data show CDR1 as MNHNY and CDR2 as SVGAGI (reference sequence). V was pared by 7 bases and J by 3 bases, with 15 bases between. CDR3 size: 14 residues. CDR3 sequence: CASIRGQGYYGYTF. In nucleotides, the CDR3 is TGTGCCAGCATTCGGGGGCAGGGCTACTATGGCTACACCTTC.

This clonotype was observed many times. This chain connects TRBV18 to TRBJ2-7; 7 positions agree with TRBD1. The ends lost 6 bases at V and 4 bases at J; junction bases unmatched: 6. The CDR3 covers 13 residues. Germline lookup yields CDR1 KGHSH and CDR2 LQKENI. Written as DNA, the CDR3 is TGTGCCAGCTCGGATACAGGGGCGTACGAGCAGTACTTC. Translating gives CASSDTGAYEQYF.

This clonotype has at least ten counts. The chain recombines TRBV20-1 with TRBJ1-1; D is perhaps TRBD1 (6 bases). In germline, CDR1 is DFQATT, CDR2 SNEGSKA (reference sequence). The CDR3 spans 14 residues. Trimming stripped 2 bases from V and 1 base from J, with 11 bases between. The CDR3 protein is CSARKDSANTEAFF. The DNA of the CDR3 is TGCAGTGCTAGAAAGGACAGCGCGAACACTGAAGCTTTCTTT.

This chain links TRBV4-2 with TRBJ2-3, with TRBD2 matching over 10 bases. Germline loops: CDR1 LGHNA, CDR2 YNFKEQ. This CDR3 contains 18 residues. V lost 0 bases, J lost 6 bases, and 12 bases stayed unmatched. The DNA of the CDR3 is TGTGCCAGCAGCCAAGATACCCCCCTAGCGGGAGACGTGGATACGCAGTATTTT. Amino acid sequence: CASSQDTPLAGDVDTQYF.